This entry lists 26 T cell receptor beta chains sequenced from one sample in a study of persistence of HIV-infected CD4 T cells. The stimulus was lysate of CMV-infected fibroblasts, 8.5 to 10 ug/mL. CD40L/CD69 double-negative CD45RO-high memory CD4+ T cells were collected. The antigens these receptors bind are not known. The immunoSEQ assay was version 4, run in survey mode. This table comes from immunoSEQ multiplex PCR, and its TCRdb copy is limited to in-frame clones, with some not included. The table lists about 33,000 clones, approximately 80% of them singletons. The specimen was CD4+ T cells sorted from PBMCs after 18-hour stimulation, collected from a patient who received antiretroviral therapy. All receptors come from an adult man with HIV who was CMV-seropositive.

The chain joins TRBV18 to TRBJ1-5; D possibly corresponds to TRBD1 (6 bases). This CDR3 has 16 amino acids. The V end lost 3 bases, the J end lost 3 bases, and 15 bases lay between the germline ends. Germline loops: CDR1 KGHSH, CDR2 LQKENI. The CDR3 nucleotides are TGTGCCAGCTCACCCCGCAGGGGATCCGACAATCAGCCCCAGCATTTT. Translated: CASSPRRGSDNQPQHF. The full variable domain, completed using reference TRBV18 and TRBJ1-5, is NAGVMQNPRHLVRRRGQEARLRCSPMKGHSHVYWYRQLPEEGLKFMVYLQKENIIDESGMPKERFSAEFPKEGPSILRIQQVVRGDSAAYFCASSPRRGSDNQPQHFGDGTRLSIL.

In this sample, this clone turned up a few times. The chain is built from TRBV29-1 and TRBJ2-4, with D maybe TRBD1 (5 bases). Germline loops: CDR1 SQVTM, CDR2 ANQGSEA. V gave up 4 bases and J gave up 1 base, with 11 bases separating them. This CDR3 is 14 amino acids long. CDR3 in amino acids: CSVAVRVAKNIQYF. The CDR3 DNA reads as TGCAGCGTTGCGGTCAGGGTGGCCAAAAACATTCAGTACTTC.

CDR3 sequence: CASSLTLDEQYF. As DNA, the CDR3 is TGCGCCAGCAGCTTGACACTCGACGAGCAGTACTTC. The rearrangement joins TRBV5-1 to TRBJ2-7, with D hard to call. This CDR3 has 12 amino acids. The germline V gene has CDR1 SGHRS and CDR2 YFSETQ. Trimming removed 1 base from V and 5 bases from J, with 7 bases in between.

This clone came up a few times. The V call is TRBV7-2, the J call TRBJ2-1; D gene uncertain. Germline V gene data show CDR1 as SGHTA and CDR2 as FQGNSA. V was clipped by 5 bases and J by 4 bases, with 9 bases between them. The CDR3 covers 13 residues. CDR3 DNA: TGTGCCAGCAGCGCACAACGTTACAATGAGCAGTTCTTC. Its protein is CASSAQRYNEQFF.

The V gene is TRBV2, the J gene TRBJ2-6; D is ambiguous. The CDR3 runs 15 residues. Germline V gives CDR1 SNHLY, CDR2 FYNNEI. The V end was cut by 2 bases, the J end by 2 bases, with 7 bases between. The CDR3 DNA follows: TGTGCCAGCAGTGAACAAACCACTGGGGCCAACGTCCTGACTTTC. Residues: CASSEQTTGANVLTF.

The V call is TRBV5-1, the J call TRBJ2-5, with 9 bases fitting TRBD2. This CDR3 has 14 amino acids. The germline CDR1 and CDR2 sequences are SGHRS and YFSETQ. Losses at the gene ends were 7 bases for V and 1 base for J; bases not matched to a gene: 5. This CDR3 is CASRAGGSQETQYF. CDR3 nucleotides: TGCGCCAGCCGGGCGGGGGGGTCCCAAGAGACCCAGTACTTC.

The V and J genes are TRBV27 and TRBJ2-2, with TRBD2 as a possible D gene (5 bases). The CDR3 spans 14 residues. V lost 5 bases and J lost 5, with 12 bases in between. CDR1 is MNHEY and CDR2 is SMNVEV in the germline V gene (reference sequence). The CDR3, as DNA: TGTGCCAGCAGTGCGCGGGTACCAACCGGGGAGCTGTTTTTT. As protein: CASSARVPTGELFF.

This chain connects TRBV7-2 to TRBJ1-2; no definite D call. Germline loops: CDR1 SGHTA, CDR2 FQGNSA. This CDR3 comprises 15 residues. Trimming removed 0 bases at V and 3 bases at J, with 11 bases between. The CDR3 DNA follows: TGTGCCAGCAGCTTAGCTCCAGGCCCTTACTATGGCTACACCTTC. The encoded protein is CASSLAPGPYYGYTF. Filled out from reference TRBV7-2 and TRBJ1-2, the complete variable domain reads GAGVSQSPSNKVTEKGKDVELRCDPISGHTALYWYRQSLGQGLEFLIYFQGNSAPDKSGLPSDRFSAERTGGSVSTLTIQRTQQEDSAVYLCASSLAPGPYYGYTFGSGTRLTVV.

There are a few counts of this clone. In DNA, the CDR3 is TGTGCCAGCCGGCAGGGGCAAGCAACTAATGAAAAACTGTTTTTT. As protein: CASRQGQATNEKLFF. The rearrangement links TRBV6-5 to TRBJ1-4; D is possibly TRBD1 (6 bases). The V gene lost 8 bases and the J gene lost 0 bases, with 13 bases spanning the gap. This CDR3 region has 15 residues. Germline V gene data show CDR1 as MNHEY and CDR2 as SVGAGI.

The chain combines TRBV19 with TRBJ1-2; TRBD1 matches 7 bases. CDR1 is LNHDA and CDR2 is SQIVND in the germline V gene (reference sequence). The CDR3 spans 14 residues. Trimming removed 7 bases from V and 1 base from J; junction bases left unmatched: 6. The CDR3 DNA follows: TGTGCCAGTATCCCGGGACAGAGTAACTATGGCTACACCTTC. Translation: CASIPGQSNYGYTF.

V gene TRBV5-1 combines with J gene TRBJ1-1; 9 positions match TRBD1. With V trimmed by 5 bases and J by 3 bases, 8 bases remained unmatched. CDR1 and CDR2 from the germline V gene are SGHRS and YFSETQ. This CDR3 is 15 amino acids long. CDR3 loop: CASRERQGGYTEAFF. Here the CDR3 DNA reads TGCGCCAGCAGGGAGAGACAGGGGGGGTACACTGAAGCTTTCTTT.

The V gene is TRBV6-2 or TRBV6-3, the J gene TRBJ1-2; no firm D call. The CDR3 sequence is 12 residues long. Per germline, CDR1 MNHEY and CDR2 SVGEGT. V shed 0 bases and J shed 5 bases, with 4 bases lying between them. This CDR3 reads CASSYSAYGYTF. The CDR3 DNA is TGTGCCAGCAGTTACTCGGCATATGGCTACACCTTC.

The sample holds one count of this clone. V usage is TRBV20-1 and J usage is TRBJ1-6; weak D call: TRBD1 (6 bases). V was trimmed by 3 bases and J by 15 bases, leaving 12 bases between them. The CDR3 is made up of 11 amino acids. Germline V gene sequence: CDR1 DFQATT, CDR2 SNEGSKA (reference sequence). DNA of the CDR3: TGCAGTGCTAGGGGGGGGCCTGTCCTCCACTTT. Its protein product is CSARGGPVLHF.

The V and J genes are TRBV6-1 and TRBJ1-2, with no clear D. The CDR3 contains 12 residues. Germline V CDR1 and CDR2: MNHNS, SASEGT. V was pared by 8 bases and J by 0 bases, with 7 bases between. The CDR3 DNA sequence: TGTGCCAGCCCCGAGGCTAACTATGGCTACACCTTC. Translation: CASPEANYGYTF.

This sequence joins TRBV2 and TRBJ1-4; tentative D call: TRBD1 (6 bases). Per the germline V gene, CDR1 is SNHLY and CDR2 is FYNNEI. The CDR3 extends over 15 amino acids. V shed 5 bases and J shed 0 bases, with 10 bases lying between them. Here the CDR3 reads CASSRTESTNEKLFF. CDR3 DNA sequence: TGTGCCAGCAGTCGGACAGAATCAACTAATGAAAAACTGTTTTTT.

This clone was counted a few times. The genes are TRBV9 and TRBJ2-6, with D perhaps TRBD1 (6 bases). Germline CDR1 SGDLS, CDR2 YYNGEE. The length of the CDR3 is 15 residues. Trimming shortened V by 4 bases and J by 1 base, and 9 bases separated the two germline ends. The CDR3 reads CASSPQGSGANVLTF. The CDR3 DNA reads as TGTGCCAGCAGCCCACAGGGTTCTGGGGCCAACGTCCTGACTTTC.

The rearrangement joins TRBV18 to TRBJ2-7; 10 bases map to TRBD2. Losses at the gene ends were 3 bases for V and 2 bases for J; bases not matched to a gene: 4. CDR1 KGHSH and CDR2 LQKENI come from the germline V gene. The CDR3 is 15 amino acids. The CDR3 loop is CASSPASGRPYEQYF. Here the CDR3 DNA reads TGTGCCAGCTCACCGGCTAGCGGGAGACCCTACGAGCAGTACTTC.

For this clone: One end of the junction does not line up with germline, which may come from a read error. CDR3 in amino acids: CASSPLLGLAGVKSDTQYF. DNA for the CDR3: TGTGCCAGCTCTCCACTCCTCGGACTAGCGGGGGTTAAGAGCGATACGCAGTATTTT. This sequence joins TRBV18 and TRBJ2-3, with TRBD2 matching 13 bases. This CDR3 contains 19 residues. Germline-derived CDR1 and CDR2 are KGHSH and LQKENI.

This chain connects TRBV25-1 to TRBJ1-2; weak D call: TRBD1 (6 bases). V was clipped by 6 bases and J by 2 bases, with 10 bases between them. Per the germline V gene, CDR1 is MGHDK and CDR2 is SYGVNS. The CDR3 sequence is 13 residues long. The CDR3 sequence: CASRDSYNYGYTF. The CDR3 DNA reads as TGTGCCAGCAGGGACAGCTACAACTATGGCTACACCTTC.

The CDR3 DNA follows: TGTGCCAGCACCAGACAGGGCTCTGGAAACACCATATATTTT. It is translated as CASTRQGSGNTIYF. V and J are TRBV18 and TRBJ1-3; 7 bases match TRBD1. The CDR3 is 14 amino acids. Per germline, CDR1 KGHSH and CDR2 LQKENI. V dropped 8 bases and J dropped 0; count of bases not matched to a gene: 4.

This chain connects TRBV11-1 to TRBJ2-2; D remains unclear. The CDR3 is made up of 14 amino acids. Trimming stripped 1 base from V and 4 bases from J, with 7 bases between. Germline CDR1 and CDR2: SGHAT and FQDESV (reference sequence). The CDR3 sequence: CASSLVWGTGELFF. In nucleotides, the CDR3 is TGTGCCAGCAGCTTAGTTTGGGGCACCGGGGAGCTGTTTTTT.

This rearrangement joins TRBV18 to TRBJ2-2; D gene ambiguous. Germline V gene lookup returns CDR1 KGHSH and CDR2 LQKENI. The CDR3 spans 14 residues. V lost 4 bases, J lost 1 base, and 7 bases lay in between. Here the CDR3 reads CASSRLQNTGELFF. CDR3 sequence (DNA): TGTGCCAGCTCACGGCTACAGAACACCGGGGAGCTGTTTTTT. Full variable domain (remainder filled in from reference TRBV18 and TRBJ2-2): NAGVMQNPRHLVRRRGQEARLRCSPMKGHSHVYWYRQLPEEGLKFMVYLQKENIIDESGMPKERFSAEFPKEGPSILRIQQVVRGDSAAYFCASSRLQNTGELFFGEGSRLTVL.

CDR3 sequence reads: CARTTANNSPLHF. The CDR3 nucleotides read TGTGCCAGGACGACAGCGAACAATTCACCCCTCCACTTT. The rearrangement uses TRBV2 and TRBJ1-6; tentatively, D is TRBD1 (5 bases). Germline CDR1 is SNHLY and CDR2 is FYNNEI. The ends were cut back, 9 bases at V and 7 bases at J, with 13 bases in the middle. The CDR3 runs 13 residues.

This clone was detected a few times. The chain couples TRBV7-2 to TRBJ1-2, with D possibly TRBD1 on 5 matching bases. V was pared by 1 base and J by 1 base, with 10 bases between. In germline, CDR1 is SGHTA, CDR2 FQGNSA. The CDR3 consists of 15 residues. This chain's CDR3 is CASSLGAGRNYGYTF. For the CDR3, the DNA is TGTGCCAGCAGCTTAGGGGCAGGGCGTAACTATGGCTACACCTTC.

The chain combines TRBV5-1 with TRBJ2-6, with 7 bases lining up with TRBD2. Germline V CDR1 and CDR2: SGHRS, YFSETQ. The V and J ends lost 7 bases and 4 bases, in that order; junction bases with no gene match: 8. The CDR3 has 15 amino acids. The DNA for the CDR3 is TGCGCCAGCGGCCCGGGGGACTACGGGGCCAACGTCCTGACTTTC. It yields the protein CASGPGDYGANVLTF.

The chain recombines TRBV14 with TRBJ2-2; tentative D call: TRBD2 (5 bases). V shed 3 bases and J shed 5 bases, with 7 bases lying between them. The germline V gene encodes CDR1 SGHDN and CDR2 FVKESK. The CDR3 is 13 residues long. CDR3 DNA: TGTGCCAGCAGCCAGAGGGAAACCGGGGAGCTGTTTTTT. This sequence encodes CASSQRETGELFF.